This T cell receptor beta chain was captured in a study of cytomegalovirus exposure and HLA in healthy donors. Germline V gives CDR1 SGHRS, CDR2 YFSETQ. Trimming shortened V by 0 bases and J by 2 bases, and 13 bases separated the two germline ends. CDR3 length: 16 amino acids. Nominally healthy donors were sampled, though unrecorded immune exposures were likely. The PCR used 60 Vbeta and 13 Jbeta primers. As processed by the authors: Later analysis identified around 85 million unique TCR beta chains, 10 million to 12 million shared. Libraries were prepared by immunoSEQ multiplex PCR; TCRdb keeps only in-frame clonotypes and omits some of them. The V and J calls and clone size are taken from that table; D and trimming were inferred from the DNA. The sample consists of about 200,000 clones, 65% to 85% of them appearing once. Regarding this clone: The antigen remains unidentified.

Overall study findings and caveats: About 87% or about 30% of the time was how often most TCR beta V segments were productive, according to an earlier analysis. In a later analysis, at a false discovery rate of 0.05, over 15,000 TCR beta sequences matched HLA alleles.

The chain links TRBV5-1 to TRBJ2-3; D perhaps matches TRBD1 (6 bases). The clonotype comes from a man aged 45-65 years in good health and CMV-seronegative. The specimen sequenced was PBMCs. CDR3 bases: TGCGCCAGCAGCTTGGGCACAGGGCCCACCACAGATACGCAGTATTTT. Translating it yields CASSLGTGPTTDTQYF.